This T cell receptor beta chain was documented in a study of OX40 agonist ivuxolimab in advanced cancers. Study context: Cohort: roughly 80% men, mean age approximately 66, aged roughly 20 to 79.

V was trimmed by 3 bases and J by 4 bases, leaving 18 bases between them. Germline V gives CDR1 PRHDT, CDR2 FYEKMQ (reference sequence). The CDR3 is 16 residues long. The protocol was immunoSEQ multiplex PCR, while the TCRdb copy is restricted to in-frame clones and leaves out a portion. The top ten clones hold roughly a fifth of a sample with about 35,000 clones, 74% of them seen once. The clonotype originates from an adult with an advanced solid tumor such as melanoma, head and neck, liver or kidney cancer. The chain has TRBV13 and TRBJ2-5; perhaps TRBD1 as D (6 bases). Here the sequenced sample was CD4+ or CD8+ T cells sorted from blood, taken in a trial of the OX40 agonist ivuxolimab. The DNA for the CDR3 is TGTGCCAGCAGCTTGGGCAGGGGACGGGTAGTAGAGACCCAGTACTTC. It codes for CASSLGRGRVVETQYF.